Detailed here is one TCR beta chain. This clonotype was seen a handful of times. The antigen it recognizes is unknown. Base qualities are not recorded, but no much larger clone differs from it by a single base. The data were taken from a study of T cells in Graves' hyperthyroidism and ophthalmopathy (dated by TCRdb to about 2019). Turning to the overall study: Peripheral blood samples were taken at initial diagnosis, before any treatment was given. The 85 to 100 discovery patients were randomly split 7:3 into training and test sets. Once sampling was done, hyperthyroidism patients were given methimazole at a starting dose of 30 mg daily, whereas ophthalmopathy patients were given high-dose intravenous methylprednisolone. TCR Vbeta CDR3 sequencing of 120 to 150 peripheral blood samples (roughly 41 ophthalmopathy, over 70 hyperthyroidism and some 17 progressor patients) is reported in the paper. Prospective prediction of ophthalmopathy was tested in an independent validation cohort of approximately 19 hyperthyroidism patients and around 16 patients who later progressed to ophthalmopathy. In about 6 Graves' hyperthyroidism patients, the study also compared T-cell repertoires from thyroid tissue with T-cell repertoires from blood. TCR V-J signatures able to tell the groups apart were searched for in a discovery cohort of approximately 95 patients, of whom over 40 had Graves' ophthalmopathy and 57 had stable Graves' hyperthyroidism.

The TCR beta CDR3 regions were amplified from RNA transcripts. A first-round RT-PCR of the TCR CDR3 used the HTBI primer set with the Qiagen OneStep RT-PCR kit. The libraries were constructed in a second round of multiplex PCR and then size-selected and purified. The libraries were sequenced on an Illumina HiSeq2000 using paired-end 100 bp reads. Concerning the study's data processing: SOAPnuke was used to process the raw data, removing reads that contained adapters or uncalled bases, had a mean Phred below 15, or lacked an exact match to the constant primer or identifier. High-quality paired reads were merged using COPE v1.2.5, and each unique nucleotide sequence was defined as a clonotype. MiTCR v1.1 was used to align the clonotypes against IMGT TRBV, TRBD and TRBJ reference segments. The analysis was restricted to V-J combinations with a frequency above 0.0001, which together covered about 99% of the repertoires. The TCS score was defined as the ratio of F50 (clonal expansion) to E x V (chaos), calculated using BLOSUM62-based TCRdist between CDR3 peptides within each V-J. Welch's t-statistics and random forest reduced several hundred V-J features to about 13, which were used in a naive Bayes classifier (R e1071). TCRdb passed the public sequencing reads through fastp at Q25 and MiXCR, retaining productive beta sequences. Each entry is one CDR3 protein sequence, shown with its most common DNA and genes. The V and J calls and clone size are TCRdb's, not the authors'. The sample yields 250,000 to 400,000 distinct CDR3 sequences; around 15% were counted once. The biggest ten clones account for 30% to 40% of the sample.

The CDR3 numbers 21 residues from cysteine through phenylalanine. Only CDR3 DNA remains: 63 bases, in frame from the first base. From a lookup of the germline V gene, CDR1 and CDR2 are LGHNA and YNFKEQ. At the junction V is shortened by 4 bases and J by 2 bases; bases outside the gene matches: 24. Ophthalmopathy patients had moderately to severely active disease, Clinical Activity Score of at least 3, NOSPECS grade of at least 4, and duration under 3 months. The study excluded patients with uncontrolled infections, other autoimmune diseases, pregnancy or lactation. Diagnoses relied on clinical symptoms, serum thyroxine and TRAb, thyroid ultrasound and orbital computed tomography. PBMCs were isolated from about 9.2 ml of fresh peripheral blood by Ficoll-Paque density gradient centrifugation. Total RNA was extracted with Trizol reagent, and quality was checked on an Agilent 2100 Bioanalyzer. The investigation overall reported the following: In validation, progression to ophthalmopathy was predicted by the model with almost 71% sensitivity and under 85% specificity, a median of around 6.5 months before onset. Most expanded thyroid clonotypes (frequency above 0.001) were also detected in blood, a finding suggesting that blood repertoires may reflect thyroid immune responses. Ophthalmopathy was separated from stable hyperthyroidism by a 13 V-J signature model, with around 90% sensitivity and roughly 84% specificity obtained in cross-validation and 80%/75% obtained in testing. Sample size was not statistically predetermined, and investigators were not blinded to group allocation.

This TCR came from a woman aged 35 to 49 with Graves' ophthalmopathy. Sequencing was done on a sample of blood. The receptor chain draws on TRBV4-2 and TRBJ2-7; a stretch of 9 junction bases matches TRBD1. The CDR3 has the sequence CASSRDGAPGQGRSHPYEQYF. The nucleotide sequence reads as follows: TGTGCCAGCAGCCGGGATGGAGCGCCGGGACAGGGACGAAGTCACCCCTACGAGCAGTACTTC.